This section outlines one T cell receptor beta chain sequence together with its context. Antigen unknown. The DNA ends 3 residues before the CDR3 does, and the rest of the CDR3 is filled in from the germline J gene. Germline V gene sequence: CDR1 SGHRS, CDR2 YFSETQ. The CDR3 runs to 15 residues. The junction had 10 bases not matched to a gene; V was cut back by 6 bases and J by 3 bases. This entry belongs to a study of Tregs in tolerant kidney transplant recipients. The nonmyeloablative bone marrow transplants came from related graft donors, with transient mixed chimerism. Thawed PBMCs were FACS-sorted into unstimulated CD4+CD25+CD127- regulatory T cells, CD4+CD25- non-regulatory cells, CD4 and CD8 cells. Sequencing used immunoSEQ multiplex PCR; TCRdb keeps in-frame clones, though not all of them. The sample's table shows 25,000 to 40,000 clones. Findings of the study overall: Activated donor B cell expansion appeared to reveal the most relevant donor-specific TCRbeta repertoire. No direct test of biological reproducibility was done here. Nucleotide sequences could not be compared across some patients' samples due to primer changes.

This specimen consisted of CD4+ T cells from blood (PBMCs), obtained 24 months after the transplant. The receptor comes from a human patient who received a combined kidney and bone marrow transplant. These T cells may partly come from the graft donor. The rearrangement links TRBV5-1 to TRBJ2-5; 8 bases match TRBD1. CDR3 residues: CASTRGTGPKETQYF. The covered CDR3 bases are TGCGCCAGCACCAGAGGGACAGGCCCAAAAGAGACC.